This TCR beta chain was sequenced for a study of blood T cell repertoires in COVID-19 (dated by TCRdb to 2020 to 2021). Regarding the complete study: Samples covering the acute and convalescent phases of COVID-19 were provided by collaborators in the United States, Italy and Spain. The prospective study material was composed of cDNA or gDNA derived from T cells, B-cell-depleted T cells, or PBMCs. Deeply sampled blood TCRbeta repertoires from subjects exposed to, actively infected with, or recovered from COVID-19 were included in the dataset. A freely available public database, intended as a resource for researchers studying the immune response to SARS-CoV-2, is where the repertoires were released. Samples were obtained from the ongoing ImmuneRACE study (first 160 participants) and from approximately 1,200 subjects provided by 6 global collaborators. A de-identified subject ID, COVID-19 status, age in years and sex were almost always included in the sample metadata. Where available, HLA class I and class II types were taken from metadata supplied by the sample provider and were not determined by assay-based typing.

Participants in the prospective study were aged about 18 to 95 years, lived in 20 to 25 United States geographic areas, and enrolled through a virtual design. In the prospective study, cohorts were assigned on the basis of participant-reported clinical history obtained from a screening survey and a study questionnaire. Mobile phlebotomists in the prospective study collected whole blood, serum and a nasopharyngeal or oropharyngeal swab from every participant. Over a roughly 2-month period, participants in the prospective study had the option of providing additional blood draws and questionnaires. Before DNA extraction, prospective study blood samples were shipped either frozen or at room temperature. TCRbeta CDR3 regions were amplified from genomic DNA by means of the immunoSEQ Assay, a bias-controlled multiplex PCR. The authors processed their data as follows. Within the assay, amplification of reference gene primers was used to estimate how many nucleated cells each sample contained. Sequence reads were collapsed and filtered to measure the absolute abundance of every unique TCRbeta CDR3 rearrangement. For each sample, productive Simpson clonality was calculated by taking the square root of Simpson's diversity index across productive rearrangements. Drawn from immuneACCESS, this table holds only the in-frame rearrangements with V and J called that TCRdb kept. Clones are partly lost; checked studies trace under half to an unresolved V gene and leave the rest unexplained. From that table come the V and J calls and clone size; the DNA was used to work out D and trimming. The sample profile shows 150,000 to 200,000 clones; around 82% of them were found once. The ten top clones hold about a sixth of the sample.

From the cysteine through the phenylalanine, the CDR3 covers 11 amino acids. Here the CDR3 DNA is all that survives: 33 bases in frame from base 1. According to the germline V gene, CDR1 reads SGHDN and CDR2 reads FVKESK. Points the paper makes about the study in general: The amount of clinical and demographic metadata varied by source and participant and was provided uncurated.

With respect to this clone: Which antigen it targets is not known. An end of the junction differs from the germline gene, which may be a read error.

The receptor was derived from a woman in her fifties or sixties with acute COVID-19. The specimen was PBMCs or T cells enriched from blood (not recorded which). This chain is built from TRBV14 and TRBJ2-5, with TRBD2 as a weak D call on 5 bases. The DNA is TGTGCCAGCAGCCAAGAACCGGGGTGTAACTTC. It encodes CASSQEPGCNF.